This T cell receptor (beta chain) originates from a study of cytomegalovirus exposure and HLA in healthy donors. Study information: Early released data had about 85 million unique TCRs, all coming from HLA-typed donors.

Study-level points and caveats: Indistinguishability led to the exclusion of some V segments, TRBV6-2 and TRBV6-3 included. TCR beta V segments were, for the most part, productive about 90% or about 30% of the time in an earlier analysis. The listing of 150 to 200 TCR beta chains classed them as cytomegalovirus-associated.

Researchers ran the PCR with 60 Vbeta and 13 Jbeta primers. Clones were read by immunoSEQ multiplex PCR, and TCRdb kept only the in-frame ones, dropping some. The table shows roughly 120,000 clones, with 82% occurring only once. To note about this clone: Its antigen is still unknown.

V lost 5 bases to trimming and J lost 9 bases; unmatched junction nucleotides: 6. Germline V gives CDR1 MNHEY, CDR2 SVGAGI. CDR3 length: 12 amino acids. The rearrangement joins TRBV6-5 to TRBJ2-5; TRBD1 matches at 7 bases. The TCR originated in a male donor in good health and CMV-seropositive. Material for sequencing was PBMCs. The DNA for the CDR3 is TGTGCCAGCAGTGGGACAGTAGGAGCCCAGTACTTC. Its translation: CASSGTVGAQYF.